These T cell receptor beta chains were read from a single sample in a study of Ad26.COV2.S vaccination and SARS-CoV-2 variants. The data were produced by immunoSEQ multiplex PCR, yet TCRdb's version contains in-frame clones alone and is incomplete. Among about half a million clones listed, about nine tenths were seen once. The source was peripheral blood, collected in a trial of Ad26.COV2.S vaccine versus placebo. The receptors were sampled from a person aged 18-65 years who received the Ad26.COV2.S COVID-19 vaccine or a placebo. The CDR3 runs from the conserved cysteine through the conserved F or W.

V,J,CDR3
TRBV30,TRBJ1-1,CAWSREVNTEAFF
TRBV15,TRBJ1-6,CATSRDRLRHNSPLHF
TRBV10-2,TRBJ2-7,CASSDRWSYEQYF
TRBV7-9,TRBJ2-4,CASSPGQGLNIQYF
TRBV5-1,TRBJ2-5,CASSLDVSGIETQYF
TRBV9,TRBJ2-5,CASSVDGETQYF
TRBV24-1,TRBJ2-1,CATSDTGTSGKYNEQFF
TRBV4-1,TRBJ2-5,CASSLRDREETQYF
TRBV19,TRBJ2-1,CASRRDNYNEQFF
TRBV10-3,TRBJ2-1,CAINRDRDYNEQFF
TRBV12-5,TRBJ1-1,CASGLAGPGTEAFF
TRBV2,TRBJ2-1,CASSEGPLGQSYNEQFF